These 29 T cell receptor beta chains came from one sample sequenced in a study of OX40 agonist ivuxolimab in advanced cancers. Sequenced by immunoSEQ multiplex PCR; TCRdb stores in-frame clones only, minus some. The sample lists some 87,000 clones, approximately 90% occurring once. Material: CD4+ or CD8+ T cells sorted from blood, obtained in a trial of the OX40 agonist ivuxolimab. These receptors were taken from an adult with an advanced solid tumor such as melanoma, head and neck, liver or kidney cancer.

V gene TRBV6-1 combines with J gene TRBJ2-7; the D is unclear. V lost 5 bases, J lost 2 bases, and 10 bases lay in between. Germline CDR1 and CDR2: MNHNS and SASEGT. The CDR3 extends over 13 amino acids. The CDR3 reads CASSRGTAYEQYF. As DNA, the CDR3 is TGTGCCAGCAGTCGAGGTACAGCCTACGAGCAGTACTTC.

This clone was observed a handful of times. V is TRBV19 and J is TRBJ2-3; 9 nucleotides line up with TRBD1. J lost 6 bases, V lost 4 bases, and 5 bases had no gene match. This CDR3 comprises 14 residues. Germline CDR1 and CDR2: LNHDA and SQIVND (reference sequence). The CDR3 sequence: CASSTQGAGDTQYF. The DNA for the CDR3 is TGTGCCAGTAGTACACAGGGGGCCGGGGATACGCAGTATTTT.

This clone was observed once. The CDR3 DNA reads as TGTGCCAGCAGTCGTGGGACCGCACTCTCTGGGGCCAACGTCCTGACTTTC. Its protein is CASSRGTALSGANVLTF. The chain employs TRBV28 and TRBJ2-6; D may be TRBD1 or TRBD2 (5 bases each). V lost 5 bases and J lost 0, with 14 bases in between. This CDR3 has 17 residues. CDR1 and CDR2 from the germline V gene are MDHEN and SYDVKM. Full variable domain (rest looked up from reference TRBV28 and TRBJ2-6): DVKVTQSSRYLVKRTGEKVFLECVQDMDHENMFWYRQDPGLGLRLIYFSYDVKMKEKGDIPEGYSVSREKKERFSLILESASTNQTSMYLCASSRGTALSGANVLTFGAGSRLTVL.

The chain is built from TRBV4-2 and TRBJ2-5; no clear D. Trimming took off 5 bases at V and 4 bases at J, with 11 bases between the two ends. CDR3 length: 13 residues. Germline assignment: CDR1 LGHNA and CDR2 YNFKEQ. The CDR3 spells CASSESARETQYF. CDR3 coding DNA: TGTGCCAGCAGCGAATCAGCCAGAGAGACCCAGTACTTC.

This rearrangement joins TRBV18 to TRBJ2-3; possible D gene TRBD2, 5 bases. CDR3 length: 16 residues. From germline, CDR1 is KGHSH and CDR2 LQKENI. Trimming stripped 3 bases from V and 2 bases from J, with 15 bases between. The CDR3 DNA sequence: TGTGCCAGCTCACCCCGTTCGGGAACCACCACAGATACGCAGTATTTT. It codes for CASSPRSGTTTDTQYF.

The chain couples TRBV4-1 to TRBJ2-7, with 7 nucleotides matching TRBD2. Per the germline V gene, CDR1 is MGHRA and CDR2 is YSYEKL. Trimming at V came to 3 bases and at J to 3 bases, leaving 5 bases not matched to a gene. The CDR3 is 14 amino acids. The CDR3 DNA follows: TGCGCCAGCAGCCAGCCGTCGGGAGGCTACGAGCAGTACTTC. Translating it yields CASSQPSGGYEQYF.

The chain is built from TRBV28 and TRBJ2-5; D is undetermined. The J call may be incorrect, as the DNA end agrees better with TRBJ2-7. Germline CDR1 is MDHEN and CDR2 is SYDVKM. This CDR3 spans 14 amino acids. CDR3 bases: TGTGCCAGCAGTGCTGACCAGACTGGGTACGAGCAGTACTTC. Its protein product is CASSADQTGYEQYF.

The chain uses TRBV7-8 and TRBJ2-3, with no clear D. V lost 0 bases and J 14 bases, leaving 15 bases between the germline ends. This CDR3 contains 13 residues. Germline V CDR1 and CDR2: SGHVS, FQNEAQ. DNA for the CDR3: TGTGCCAGCAGCTTAGCGTTGAGCAGGATCGGGTATTTT. Amino acids: CASSLALSRIGYF. Full variable domain (outside the CDR3, taken from reference TRBV7-8 and TRBJ2-3): GAGVSQSPRYKVAKRGQDVALRCDPISGHVSLFWYQQALGQGPEFLTYFQNEAQLDKSGLPSDRFFAERPEGSVSTLKIQRTQQEDSAVYLCASSLALSRIGYFGPGTRLTVL.

In its sample, this clone was seen once. V is TRBV9 and J is TRBJ2-1; D may be TRBD2 (6 bases). The CDR3 contains 15 residues. V shed 3 bases and J shed 3 bases, with 13 bases lying between them. Germline V gene data show CDR1 as SGDLS and CDR2 as YYNGEE. CDR3 protein: CASSAWTGDYNEQFF. CDR3 DNA sequence: TGTGCCAGCAGCGCGTGGACGGGGGACTACAATGAGCAGTTCTTC.

V is TRBV23-1 and J is TRBJ2-1; D not resolved. TRBV23-1 is an ORF, with its function uncertain. This CDR3 is built from 16 residues. V lost 2 bases and J 0 bases, leaving 11 bases between the germline ends. DNA of the CDR3: TGCGCCAGCAGTCAAGCAGGCGGTAGCTCCTACAATGAGCAGTTCTTC. Amino acid sequence: CASSQAGGSSYNEQFF.

This clone was observed once. This chain connects TRBV19 to TRBJ2-7; perhaps TRBD2 as D (5 bases). The ends were cut back, 3 bases at V and 3 bases at J, with 15 bases in the middle. CDR1 LNHDA and CDR2 SQIVND come from the germline V gene (reference sequence). This CDR3 contains 15 residues. The CDR3 DNA reads as TGTGCCAGTAGTATTAGCGCAGGAGGTTACTACGAGCAGTACTTC. Protein sequence: CASSISAGGYYEQYF.

The chain carries TRBV6-1 and TRBJ1-2; D is unresolved. V dropped 6 bases and J dropped 2 bases, with 7 bases sitting between them. CDR1 is MNHNS and CDR2 is SASEGT in the germline V gene. The CDR3 spans 12 residues. In DNA form, the CDR3 reads TGTGCCAGCAGCGACACGAACTATGGCTACACCTTC. Protein product: CASSDTNYGYTF.

The genes are TRBV5-4 and TRBJ2-1; 10 bases agree with TRBD2. The CDR3 is made up of 17 amino acids. The V gene's germline CDR1 is SGHNT and CDR2 YYREEE (reference sequence). V was pared by 4 bases and J by 0 bases, with 7 bases of the junction left unmatched. In DNA form, the CDR3 reads TGTGCCAGCAGCACCTTAGCGGGAGGCAGCTCCTACAATGAGCAGTTCTTC. It encodes CASSTLAGGSSYNEQFF.

This sequence joins TRBV5-6 and TRBJ2-6; D is undetermined. Trimming removed 4 bases from V and 0 bases from J, with 14 bases in between. The length of the CDR3 is 17 residues. CDR1 SGHDT and CDR2 YYEEEE come from the germline V gene. CDR3 region: CASSPDVRFSGANVLTF. The CDR3 nucleotides read TGTGCCAGCAGCCCCGATGTCAGGTTCTCTGGGGCCAACGTCCTGACTTTC.

The chain links TRBV28 to TRBJ1-5; a weak D match, TRBD1 (5 bases). The V gene's germline CDR1 is MDHEN and CDR2 SYDVKM. V lost 6 bases and J lost 5, with 8 bases in between. This CDR3 spans 12 amino acids. The CDR3: CASRGPHQPQHF. For the CDR3, the DNA is TGTGCCAGCAGGGGGCCACATCAGCCCCAGCATTTT.

The J gene is TRBJ2-1, the V gene TRBV19; D ambiguous. CDR3 size: 13 residues. Trimming pared 3 bases from V and 10 bases from J, leaving 13 bases between. CDR1 LNHDA and CDR2 SQIVND come from the germline V gene (reference sequence). This CDR3 is CASSITRTYEQFF. The CDR3, as DNA: TGTGCCAGTAGTATCACACGGACGTACGAGCAGTTCTTC.

This chain uses TRBV18 with TRBJ2-1; TRBD2 might be the D (5 bases). V was trimmed by 2 bases and J by 4 bases, leaving 9 bases between them. Looked up from germline, CDR1 is KGHSH and CDR2 is LQKENI. The CDR3 has 14 residues. The CDR3 sequence: CASSPMGRYNEQFF. The CDR3 region has the DNA TGTGCCAGCTCACCAATGGGGAGATACAATGAGCAGTTCTTC.

The rearrangement joins TRBV20-1 to TRBJ2-1; D is unresolved. The CDR3 loop spans 10 amino acids. Trimming stripped 6 bases from V and 5 bases from J, with 5 bases between. The V gene's germline CDR1 is DFQATT and CDR2 SNEGSKA (reference sequence). DNA of the CDR3: TGCAGTGCATTCAACAATGAGCAGTTCTTC. Translating gives CSAFNNEQFF.

This chain joins TRBV18 and TRBJ1-5; D remains unclear. The CDR3 loop spans 13 amino acids. Germline V lookup: CDR1 KGHSH, CDR2 LQKENI. V shed 2 bases and J shed 5 bases, with 7 bases lying between them. CDR3 residues: CASSPGIDQPQHF. The DNA of the CDR3 is TGTGCCAGCTCACCAGGGATCGATCAGCCCCAGCATTTT.

V gene TRBV15 combines with J gene TRBJ2-1; 8 bases line up with TRBD2. Trimming took 0 bases from V and 10 from J; bases not matched to a gene: 11. The V gene's germline CDR1 is LNHNV and CDR2 YYDKDF (reference sequence). The CDR3 sequence is 16 residues long. CDR3 sequence: CATSRDGDPAGDEQFF. CDR3 DNA: TGTGCCACCAGCAGAGATGGAGATCCAGCGGGAGACGAGCAGTTCTTC.

Turning to this clone: Other DNA sequences in this sample translate to the same CDR3. The rearrangement links TRBV7-9 to TRBJ1-2, with D possibly matching TRBD1 (5 bases). The CDR3 extends over 14 amino acids. CDR1 and CDR2 (germline): SEHNR, FQNEAQ (reference sequence). Trimming pared 0 bases from V and 6 bases from J, leaving 11 bases between. The DNA for the CDR3 is TGTGCCAGCAGCTTAGCAGGTCAGGGAAATGGCTACACCTTC. Translation: CASSLAGQGNGYTF.

The CDR3 spells CASRKGGQGRYEQYF. As DNA, the CDR3 is TGTGCCAGTAGAAAAGGGGGACAGGGCCGCTACGAGCAGTACTTC. This chain uses TRBV19 with TRBJ2-5, with 9 bases lining up with TRBD1. The DNA end favors TRBJ2-7, so the J call may be wrong. The germline V gene has CDR1 LNHDA and CDR2 SQIVND (reference sequence). CDR3 length: 15 residues.

This clone appeared a single time. The chain joins TRBV18 to TRBJ2-3, with 9 bases fitting TRBD2. Germline CDR1 reads KGHSH; CDR2 reads LQKENI. Trimming cost V 3 bases and J 0 bases; bases outside gene matches: 10. This CDR3 region has 18 residues. The CDR3 loop is CASSPFSAGGSSTDTQYF. The CDR3 bases are TGTGCCAGCTCACCGTTTTCAGCGGGAGGTTCTAGCACAGATACGCAGTATTTT.

This clone is a singleton in its sample. The chain employs TRBV28 and TRBJ2-1, with D unresolved. CDR1 and CDR2 from the germline V gene are MDHEN and SYDVKM. This CDR3 is 15 amino acids long. V lost 5 bases and J 3 bases, leaving 14 bases between the germline ends. CDR3 loop: CASSPGSPLYNEQFF. CDR3 nucleotide sequence: TGTGCCAGCAGTCCCGGCTCCCCGCTCTACAATGAGCAGTTCTTC.

CDR3: CAISGLADTSTDTQYF. The CDR3 DNA follows: TGTGCCATCAGTGGACTAGCGGATACTAGCACAGATACGCAGTATTTT. J is TRBJ2-3 and V is TRBV10-3; 9 bases align to TRBD2. The V gene end was trimmed by 4 bases and the J gene end by 0 bases; junction bases not matched to a gene: 5. Looked up from germline, CDR1 is ENHRY and CDR2 is SYGVKD. This CDR3 has 16 residues.

This clone was observed a handful of times. V and J are TRBV10-1 and TRBJ1-2; possibly TRBD1 for D (5 bases). CDR1 is WNHNN and CDR2 is SYGVQD in the germline V gene (reference sequence). The ends were cut back, 6 bases at V and 3 bases at J, with 11 bases in the middle. The CDR3 totals 13 residues. The CDR3 DNA reads as TGCGCCAGCAGCATGACAGATTACTATGGCTACACCTTC. Translating gives CASSMTDYYGYTF.

The CDR3 loop reads CAISDRQSAFF. Written as DNA, the CDR3 is TGTGCCATCAGTGATCGACAGTCTGCTTTCTTT. The rearrangement joins TRBV10-3 to TRBJ1-1, with D possibly matching TRBD1 (5 bases). Trimming removed 3 bases from V and 11 bases from J, with 10 bases in between. This CDR3 has 11 residues. Germline assignment: CDR1 ENHRY and CDR2 SYGVKD.

The chain recombines TRBV7-2 with TRBJ2-5; TRBD2 is a possible D gene (6 bases). V was trimmed by 5 bases and J by 5 bases, leaving 15 bases between them. The germline V gene encodes CDR1 SGHTA and CDR2 FQGNSA. The CDR3 runs 14 residues. The CDR3 is CASSPTSGSETQYF. The CDR3 DNA reads as TGTGCCAGCAGCCCGACTAGTGGCTCGGAGACCCAGTACTTC.

The CDR3 sequence: CAWSVGDRGQPQHF. CDR3 nucleotides: TGTGCCTGGAGTGTTGGGGACAGGGGTCAGCCCCAGCATTTT. V and J are TRBV30 and TRBJ1-5; 10 bases map to TRBD1. With V trimmed by 0 bases and J by 6 bases, 2 bases remained unmatched. The CDR3 has 14 amino acids. Germline V lookup: CDR1 GTSNPN, CDR2 SVGIG (reference sequence). The entire variable domain, with the rest obtained from reference TRBV30 and TRBJ1-5, is as follows: SQTIHQWPATLVQPVGSPLSLECTVEGTSNPNLYWYRQAAGRGLQLLFYSVGIGQISSEVPQNLSASRPQDRQFILSSKKLLLSDSGFYLCAWSVGDRGQPQHFGDGTRLSIL.